The 7 T cell receptor beta chains reported below all come from one sample, sequenced in a study of T-cell reconstitution after alpha-beta-depleted transplantation in children (dated by TCRdb to the mid-2010s). The sample's treatment or condition label is to be understood as: allogeneic hematopoietic cell transplantation with graft depleted of TCRalphabeta T cells and CD19 B cells. Libraries were made using PCR. The sequencing machine was an Illumina HiSeq 2500. TCR libraries were prepared with molecular barcoding, using unique molecular identifiers to normalize TCRbeta repertoire quantification. Through fastp at Q25 and MiXCR, TCRdb rebuilt clones from the public reads, retaining in-frame beta chains. A single entry per CDR3 protein holds the most common genes and DNA from its merged rows. In this sample the table shows 670,000 or so distinct CDR3 sequences, 10% to 15% of which occur a single time. About 0.77% of the sample is taken by the ten largest.

The sample in question was PBMCs, obtained before TCRalphabeta/CD19-depleted stem cell transplant. These receptors all come from a girl aged 2 to 10 with congenital amegakaryocytic thrombocytopenia, due to receive a stem cell transplant.

Turning to this clonotype: An end of the junction does not agree with germline; a read error may underlie this. This rearrangement joins TRBV11-1 to TRBJ2-1; D gene ambiguous. This CDR3 comprises 11 residues. Germline loops: CDR1 SGHAT, CDR2 FQDESV (reference sequence). CDR3 residues: CASNLDEEQFF. CDR3 DNA: TGTGCCAGCAACTTAGATGAGGAGCAGTTCTTC.

This clonotype was counted ten times or more. The V call is TRBV7-9, the J call TRBJ2-1; 10 bases are shared with TRBD2. V trimming: 5 bases; J trimming: 6 bases; junction bases outside the gene matches: 4. The CDR3 is made up of 14 amino acids. Per germline, CDR1 SEHNR and CDR2 FQNEAQ (reference sequence). As DNA, the CDR3 is TGTGCCAGCAGCGCACTAGCGGGGATCAATGAGCAGTTCTTC. Translating it yields CASSALAGINEQFF.

CDR3 sequence reads: CASSYSGLNEQYF. CDR3 bases: TGTGCCAGCAGTTACTCCGGTCTAAACGAGCAGTACTTC. J is TRBJ2-7 and V is TRBV6-6; D ambiguous. The V gene lost 0 bases and the J gene lost 5 bases, with 8 bases spanning the gap. This CDR3 comprises 13 residues. Germline assignment: CDR1 MNHNY and CDR2 SVGAGI (reference sequence).

This clonotype was counted only a few times. The chain joins TRBV7-9 to TRBJ2-1; D is unclear. This CDR3 contains 14 residues. Germline assignment: CDR1 SEHNR and CDR2 FQNEAQ (reference sequence). The V end was cut by 6 bases, the J end by 1 base, with 10 bases between. CDR3 in DNA: TGTGCCAGCAGACCTGATAGGTCCTACAATGAGCAGTTCTTC. It translates to CASRPDRSYNEQFF.

The sample holds many counts of this clonotype. J is TRBJ2-1 and V is TRBV7-8; D uncertain. The CDR3 has 12 amino acids. With 1 base removed from V and 8 bases from J, the gap between germline ends came to 6 bases. Germline CDR1 reads SGHVS; CDR2 reads FQNEAQ. CDR3 nucleotides: TGTGCCAGCAGCTTAGGTAGACATGAGCAGTTCTTC. Protein: CASSLGRHEQFF.

This clonotype was seen only a few times. V and J are TRBV3-1 and TRBJ2-1, with 8 bases matching TRBD2. The CDR3 is 18 residues long. V was pared by 1 base and J by 5 bases, with 13 bases of the junction left unmatched. From germline, CDR1 is LGHDT and CDR2 YNNKEL (reference sequence). CDR3 sequence: CASSQVPLSGSIDNEQFF. The CDR3 DNA reads TGTGCCAGCAGCCAAGTTCCCCTCAGCGGGAGTATCGACAATGAGCAGTTCTTC.

This clonotype was observed a few times. J is TRBJ2-1 and V is TRBV3-1; D not certain. The V and J ends lost 0 bases and 5 bases respectively, with 26 bases between them. Per the germline V gene, CDR1 is LGHDT and CDR2 is YNNKEL (reference sequence). This CDR3 is 20 amino acids long. The CDR3 DNA sequence: TGTGCCAGCAGCCAAGAGGGCGTCTACGGGCGGCCCCTTTTTGACAATGAGCAGTTCTTC. This gives the protein CASSQEGVYGRPLFDNEQFF.